The sequence of this T cell receptor beta chain was determined in a study of cytomegalovirus exposure and HLA in healthy donors. The CDR3 spans 16 residues. As for this clone: What it binds is unknown.

Primers: 60 Vbeta forward and 13 Jbeta reverse. The method was immunoSEQ multiplex PCR; TCRdb's version includes in-frame clones alone and lacks a portion of them. The sample records some 250,000 clones, around 76% being singletons. Study outcomes and limitations: Segments of the TCR beta V type were, in most cases, productive about 87% or about 30% of the time in an earlier analysis. Later analysis demonstrated an association between a missense DCLRE1C variant and TCR beta V- and J-gene trimming. A likely sequencing artifact accounted for one observed cluster of highly shared sequence variants.

This receptor was identified in a woman aged 40-49 years in good health and CMV-seropositive. The J gene is TRBJ2-7, the V gene TRBV12-2; the table names TRBD2, a call not compared with the DNA. TRBV12-2 is reported as a pseudogene. The sample was PBMCs. CDR3 in amino acids: CASRCSSGTSLDEQYF. The CDR3 DNA is TGTGCAAGTCGCTGCTCTTCCGGGACTAGCCTCGACGAGCAGTACTTC.